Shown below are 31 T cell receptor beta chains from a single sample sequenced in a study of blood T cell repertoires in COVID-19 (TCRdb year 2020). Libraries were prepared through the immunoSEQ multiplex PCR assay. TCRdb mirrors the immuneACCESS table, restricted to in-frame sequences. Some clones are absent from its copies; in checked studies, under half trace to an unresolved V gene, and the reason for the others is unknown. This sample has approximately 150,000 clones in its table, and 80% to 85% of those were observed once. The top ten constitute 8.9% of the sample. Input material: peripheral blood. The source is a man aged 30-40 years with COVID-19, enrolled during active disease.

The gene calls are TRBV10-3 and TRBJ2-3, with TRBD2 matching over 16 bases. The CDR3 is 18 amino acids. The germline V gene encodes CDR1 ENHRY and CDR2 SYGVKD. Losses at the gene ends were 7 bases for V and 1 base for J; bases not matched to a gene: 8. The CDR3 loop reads CAITPGLAGGRGTDTQYF. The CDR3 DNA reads TGTGCCATCACTCCGGGACTAGCGGGAGGGCGGGGCACAGATACGCAGTATTTT.

Here the CDR3 reads CASSPPRQGLNTEAFF. For the CDR3, the DNA is TGTGCCAGCTCACCACCCAGACAGGGGTTGAACACTGAAGCTTTCTTT. This rearrangement joins TRBV18 to TRBJ1-1, with TRBD1 matching 8 bases. The CDR3 length is 16 residues. CDR1 is KGHSH, CDR2 LQKENI, per germline. With 0 bases clipped from V and 0 bases from J, the junction kept 3 bases outside the gene matches.

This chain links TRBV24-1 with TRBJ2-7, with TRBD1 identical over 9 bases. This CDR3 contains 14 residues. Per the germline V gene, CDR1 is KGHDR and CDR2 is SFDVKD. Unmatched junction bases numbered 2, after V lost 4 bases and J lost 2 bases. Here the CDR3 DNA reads TGTGCCACCAGTGAGGGACAGGGCGCCTACGAGCAGTACTTC. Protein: CATSEGQGAYEQYF.

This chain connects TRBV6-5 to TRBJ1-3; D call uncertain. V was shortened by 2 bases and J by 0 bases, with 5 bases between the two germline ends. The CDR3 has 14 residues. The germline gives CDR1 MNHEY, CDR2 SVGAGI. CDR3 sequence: CASSYGSSGNTIYF. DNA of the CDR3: TGTGCCAGCAGTTACGGCAGCTCTGGAAACACCATATATTTT.

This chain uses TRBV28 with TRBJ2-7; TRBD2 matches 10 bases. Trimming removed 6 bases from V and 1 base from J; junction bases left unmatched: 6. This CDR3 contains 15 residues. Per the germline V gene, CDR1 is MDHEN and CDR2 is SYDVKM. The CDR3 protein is CASSNSGRLSYEQYF. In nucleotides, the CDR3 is TGTGCCAGCAGCAATAGCGGGAGGCTTTCCTACGAGCAGTACTTC. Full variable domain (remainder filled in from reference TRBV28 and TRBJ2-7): DVKVTQSSRYLVKRTGEKVFLECVQDMDHENMFWYRQDPGLGLRLIYFSYDVKMKEKGDIPEGYSVSREKKERFSLILESASTNQTSMYLCASSNSGRLSYEQYFGPGTRLTVT.

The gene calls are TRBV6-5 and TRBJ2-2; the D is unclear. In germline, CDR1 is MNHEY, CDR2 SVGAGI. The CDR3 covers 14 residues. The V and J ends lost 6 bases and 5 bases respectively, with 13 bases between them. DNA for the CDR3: TGTGCCAGCAGCCCAGTTTACGCAACCGGGGAGCTGTTTTTT. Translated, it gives CASSPVYATGELFF.

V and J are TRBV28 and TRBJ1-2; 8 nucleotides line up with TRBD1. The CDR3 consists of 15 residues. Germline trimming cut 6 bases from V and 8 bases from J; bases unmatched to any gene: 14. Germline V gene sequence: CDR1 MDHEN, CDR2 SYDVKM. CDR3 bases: TGTGCCAGCAGGCCTCGGACAGGGACGGGGGGAGGCTACACCTTC. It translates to CASRPRTGTGGGYTF.

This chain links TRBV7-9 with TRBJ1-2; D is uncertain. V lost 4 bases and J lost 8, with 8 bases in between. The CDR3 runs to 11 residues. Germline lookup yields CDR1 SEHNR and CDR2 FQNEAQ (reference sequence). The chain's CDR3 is CASSSASGYTF. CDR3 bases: TGTGCCAGCAGCTCTGCTAGCGGCTACACCTTC.

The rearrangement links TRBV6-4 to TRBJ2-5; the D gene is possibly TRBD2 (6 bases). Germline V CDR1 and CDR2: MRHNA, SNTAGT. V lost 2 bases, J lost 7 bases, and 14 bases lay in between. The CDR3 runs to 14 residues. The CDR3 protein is CASSDLFGSPTQYF. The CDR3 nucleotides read TGTGCCAGCAGTGACCTCTTCGGGAGCCCGACCCAGTACTTC.

CDR3 coding DNA: TGTGCCAGCAGCTACCGCGGGACAGTCCAAGAGACCCAGTACTTC. This encodes CASSYRGTVQETQYF. The chain joins TRBV7-2 to TRBJ2-5; perhaps TRBD1 as D (7 bases). Trimming left V 4 bases short and J 1 base short, with 13 bases between. The CDR3 is 15 amino acids. Germline CDR1 reads SGHTA; CDR2 reads FQGNSA.

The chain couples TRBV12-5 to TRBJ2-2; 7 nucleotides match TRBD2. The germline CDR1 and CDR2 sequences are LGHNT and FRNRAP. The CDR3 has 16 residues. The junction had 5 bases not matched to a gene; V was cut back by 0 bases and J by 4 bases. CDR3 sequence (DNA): TGTGCTAGTGGTTTGGTACGGGGCGGGGGCACCGGGGAGCTGTTTTTT. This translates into CASGLVRGGGTGELFF.

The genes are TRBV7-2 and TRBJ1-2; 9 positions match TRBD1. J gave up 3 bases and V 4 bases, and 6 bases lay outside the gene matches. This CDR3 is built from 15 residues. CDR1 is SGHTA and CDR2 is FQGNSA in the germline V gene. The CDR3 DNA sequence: TGTGCCAGCAGCTCCTACAGGGGGCGGGACTATGGCTACACCTTC. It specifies CASSSYRGRDYGYTF.

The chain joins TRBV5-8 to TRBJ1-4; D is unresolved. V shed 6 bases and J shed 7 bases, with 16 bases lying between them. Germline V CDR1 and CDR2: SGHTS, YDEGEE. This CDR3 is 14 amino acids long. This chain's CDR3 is CASTRLLGVEKLFF. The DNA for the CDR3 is TGTGCCAGCACCCGGTTACTAGGCGTTGAAAAACTGTTTTTT. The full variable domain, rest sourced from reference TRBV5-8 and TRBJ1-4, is EAGVTQSPTHLIKTRGQQATLRCSPISGHTSVYWYQQALGLGLQFLLWYDEGEERNRGNFPPRFSGRQFPNYSSELNVNALELEDSALYLCASTRLLGVEKLFFGSGTQLSVL.

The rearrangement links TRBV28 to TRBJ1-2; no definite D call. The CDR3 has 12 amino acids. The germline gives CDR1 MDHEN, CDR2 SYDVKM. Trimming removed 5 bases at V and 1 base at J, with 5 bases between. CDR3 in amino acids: CASSELNYGYTF. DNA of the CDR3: TGTGCCAGCAGTGAGCTTAACTATGGCTACACCTTC.

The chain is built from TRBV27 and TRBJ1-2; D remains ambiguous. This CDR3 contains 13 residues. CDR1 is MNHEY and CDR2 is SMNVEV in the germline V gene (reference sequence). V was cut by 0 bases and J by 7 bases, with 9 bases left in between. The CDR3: CASSLSALSGYTF. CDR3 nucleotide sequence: TGTGCCAGCAGTTTATCAGCCTTGAGTGGCTACACCTTC.

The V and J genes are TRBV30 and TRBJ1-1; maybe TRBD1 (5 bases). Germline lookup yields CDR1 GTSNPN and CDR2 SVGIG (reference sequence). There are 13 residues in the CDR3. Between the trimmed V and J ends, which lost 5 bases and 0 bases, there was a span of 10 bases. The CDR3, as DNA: TGTGCCTGGGGCAGGGAAATGAACACTGAAGCTTTCTTT. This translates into CAWGREMNTEAFF.

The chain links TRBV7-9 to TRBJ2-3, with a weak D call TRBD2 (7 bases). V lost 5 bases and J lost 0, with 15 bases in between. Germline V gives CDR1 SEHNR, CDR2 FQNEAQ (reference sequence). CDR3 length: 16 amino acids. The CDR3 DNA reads TGTGCCAGCAGCCTCGGGCGGGGGCTGAGCACAGATACGCAGTATTTT. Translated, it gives CASSLGRGLSTDTQYF.

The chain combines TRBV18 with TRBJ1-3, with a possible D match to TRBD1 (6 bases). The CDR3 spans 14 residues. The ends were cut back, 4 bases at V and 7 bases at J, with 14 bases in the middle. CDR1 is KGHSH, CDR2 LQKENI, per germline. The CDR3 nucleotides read TGTGCCAGCTCACAGGAACAGGGTTGGAACACCATATATTTT. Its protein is CASSQEQGWNTIYF. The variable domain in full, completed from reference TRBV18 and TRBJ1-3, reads NAGVMQNPRHLVRRRGQEARLRCSPMKGHSHVYWYRQLPEEGLKFMVYLQKENIIDESGMPKERFSAEFPKEGPSILRIQQVVRGDSAAYFCASSQEQGWNTIYFGEGSWLTVV.

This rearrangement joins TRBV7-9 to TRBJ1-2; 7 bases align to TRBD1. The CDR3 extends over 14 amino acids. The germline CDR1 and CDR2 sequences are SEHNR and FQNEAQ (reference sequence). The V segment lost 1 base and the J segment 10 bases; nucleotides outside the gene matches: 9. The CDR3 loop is CASSLVTGTAFYTF. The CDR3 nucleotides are TGTGCCAGCAGCTTAGTAACCGGGACAGCCTTCTACACCTTC. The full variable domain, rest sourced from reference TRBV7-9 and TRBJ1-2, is DTGVSQNPRHKITKRGQNVTFRCDPISEHNRLYWYRQTLGQGPEFLTYFQNEAQLEKSRLLSDRFSAERPKGSFSTLEIQRTEQGDSAMYLCASSLVTGTAFYTFGSGTRLTVV.

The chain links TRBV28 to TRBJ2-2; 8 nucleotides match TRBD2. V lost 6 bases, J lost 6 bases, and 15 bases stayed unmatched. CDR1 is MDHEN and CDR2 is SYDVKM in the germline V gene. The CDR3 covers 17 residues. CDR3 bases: TGTGCCAGCAGGGCCGTGGCGGGAGGAGGTTTAGCCGGGGAGCTGTTTTTT. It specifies CASRAVAGGGLAGELFF.

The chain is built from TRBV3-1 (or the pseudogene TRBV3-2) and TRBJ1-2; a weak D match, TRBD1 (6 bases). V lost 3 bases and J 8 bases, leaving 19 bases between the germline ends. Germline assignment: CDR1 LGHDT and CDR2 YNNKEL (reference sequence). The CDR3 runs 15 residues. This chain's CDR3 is CASSHPKDRGSGYTF. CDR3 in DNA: TGTGCCAGCAGCCATCCTAAGGATAGGGGGTCCGGCTACACCTTC.

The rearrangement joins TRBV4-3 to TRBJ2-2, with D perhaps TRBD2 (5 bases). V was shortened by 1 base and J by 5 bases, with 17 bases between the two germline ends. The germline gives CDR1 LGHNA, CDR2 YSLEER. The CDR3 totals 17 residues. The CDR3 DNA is TGCGCCAGCAGCCAAGGGGTAAATGGAGGCCTGACCGGGGAGCTGTTTTTT. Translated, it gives CASSQGVNGGLTGELFF.

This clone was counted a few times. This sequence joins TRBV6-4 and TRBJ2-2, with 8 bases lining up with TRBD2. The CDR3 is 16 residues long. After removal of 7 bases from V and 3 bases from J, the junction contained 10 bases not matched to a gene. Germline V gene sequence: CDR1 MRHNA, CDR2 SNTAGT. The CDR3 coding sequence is TGTGCCAGCATAAGAGAAGCGGGAGCCGACACCGGGGAGCTGTTTTTT. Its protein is CASIREAGADTGELFF.

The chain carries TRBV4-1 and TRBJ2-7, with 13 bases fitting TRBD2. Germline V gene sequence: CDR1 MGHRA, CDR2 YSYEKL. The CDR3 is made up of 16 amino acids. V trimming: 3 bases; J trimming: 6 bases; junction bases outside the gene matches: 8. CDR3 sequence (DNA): TGCGCCAGCAGCCATCAAAGGACTAGCGGGAGCTCCGAGCAGTACTTC. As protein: CASSHQRTSGSSEQYF.

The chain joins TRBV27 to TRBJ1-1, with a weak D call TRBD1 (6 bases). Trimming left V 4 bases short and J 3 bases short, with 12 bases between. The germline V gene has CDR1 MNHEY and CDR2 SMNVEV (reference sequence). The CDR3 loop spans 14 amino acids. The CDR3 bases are TGTGCCAGCAGTTGGCGATCAGGGGACACTGAAGCTTTCTTT. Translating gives CASSWRSGDTEAFF.

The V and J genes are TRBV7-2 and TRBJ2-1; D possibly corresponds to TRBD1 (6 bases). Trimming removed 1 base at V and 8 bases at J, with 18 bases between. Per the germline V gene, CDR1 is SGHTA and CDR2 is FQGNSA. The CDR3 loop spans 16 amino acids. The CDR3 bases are TGTGCCAGCAGCTTAGGCAGGGGCAGTGGGTCCCATGAGCAGTTCTTC. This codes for CASSLGRGSGSHEQFF.

This CDR3 reads CASSLGGTGGWETQYF. In DNA, the CDR3 is TGTGCCAGCAGCTTAGGGGGGACAGGGGGCTGGGAGACCCAGTACTTC. V gene TRBV7-2 combines with J gene TRBJ2-5; 12 positions agree with TRBD1. Germline CDR1 reads SGHTA; CDR2 reads FQGNSA. V lost 1 base and J lost 5; bases outside the gene matches: 5. This CDR3 has 16 amino acids.

The CDR3 reads CASSLSRGEYEQYF. CDR3 DNA sequence: TGTGCCAGCAGTTTATCGCGGGGGGAGTACGAGCAGTACTTC. The chain links TRBV27 to TRBJ2-7, with TRBD2 identical over 8 bases. The V gene end was trimmed by 0 bases and the J gene end by 4 bases; junction bases not matched to a gene: 2. Germline CDR1 and CDR2: MNHEY and SMNVEV (reference sequence). The CDR3 runs to 14 residues.

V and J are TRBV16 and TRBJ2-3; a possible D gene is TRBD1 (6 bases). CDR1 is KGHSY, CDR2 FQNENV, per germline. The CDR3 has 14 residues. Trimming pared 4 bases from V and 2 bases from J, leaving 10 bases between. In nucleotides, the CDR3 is TGTGCCAGCAGCCTACAGGGTTACACAGATACGCAGTATTTT. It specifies CASSLQGYTDTQYF.

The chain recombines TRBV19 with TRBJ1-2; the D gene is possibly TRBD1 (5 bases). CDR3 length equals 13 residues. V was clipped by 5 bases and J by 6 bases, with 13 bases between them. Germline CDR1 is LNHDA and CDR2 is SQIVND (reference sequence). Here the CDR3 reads CASSPRTRDGYTF. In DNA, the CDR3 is TGTGCCAGTAGTCCCCGGACAAGGGATGGCTACACCTTC.

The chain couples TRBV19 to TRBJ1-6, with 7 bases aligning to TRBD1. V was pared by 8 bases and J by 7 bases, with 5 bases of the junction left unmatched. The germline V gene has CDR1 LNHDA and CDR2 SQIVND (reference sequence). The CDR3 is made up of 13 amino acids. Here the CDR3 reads CASGTAKNSPLHF. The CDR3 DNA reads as TGTGCCAGTGGGACAGCAAAAAATTCACCCCTCCACTTT.